Shown below are 31 T cell receptor beta chains from a single sample sequenced in a study of cytomegalovirus exposure and HLA in healthy donors. It was with 60 Vbeta and 13 Jbeta primers that the PCR ran. Some clones are missing from TCRdb's copy, which holds only in-frame ones; the method was immunoSEQ multiplex PCR. Of about 140,000 clones listed, roughly 79% are singletons. Sequenced material: PBMCs. These receptors came from a male donor in good health and CMV-seronegative.

J is TRBJ2-5 and V is TRBV7-2; possibly TRBD2 for D (6 bases). Germline loops: CDR1 SGHTA, CDR2 FQGNSA. Deletions cut 4 bases from V and 4 bases from J, with 16 bases between. The CDR3 covers 15 residues. This CDR3 is CASSSGGGTGETQYF. CDR3 sequence (DNA): TGTGCCAGCAGCTCGGGTGGAGGGACGGGAGAGACCCAGTACTTC.

In this sample, this clone turned up a few times. The chain has TRBV19 and TRBJ1-4, with 8 bases identical to TRBD1. J was trimmed by 6 bases and V by 7 bases; bases with no gene match: 7. This CDR3 contains 14 residues. The germline V gene has CDR1 LNHDA and CDR2 SQIVND (reference sequence). This CDR3 reads CASTPPGQDEKLFF. The CDR3 DNA is TGTGCCAGTACTCCACCGGGACAGGATGAAAAACTGTTTTTT.

The chain uses TRBV2 and TRBJ1-5, with D unresolved. Trimming cost V 1 base and J 1 base, with 5 bases left between them. Per the germline V gene, CDR1 is SNHLY and CDR2 is FYNNEI. CDR3 size: 14 residues. This CDR3 reads CASSEVSSNQPQHF. The CDR3 DNA is TGTGCCAGCAGTGAAGTTTCGAGCAATCAGCCCCAGCATTTT. Using reference TRBV2 and TRBJ1-5 for the parts outside the CDR3, the full variable domain is EPEVTQTPSHQVTQMGQEVILRCVPISNHLYFYWYRQILGQKVEFLVSFYNNEISEKSEIFDDQFSVERPDGSNFTLKIRSTKLEDSAMYFCASSEVSSNQPQHFGDGTRLSIL.

This chain uses TRBV5-1 with TRBJ2-1; 8 bases line up with TRBD1. The CDR3 loop spans 15 amino acids. Germline V gene sequence: CDR1 SGHRS, CDR2 YFSETQ. The V segment lost 2 bases and the J segment 8 bases; nucleotides outside the gene matches: 9. CDR3 region: CASSFVGQGNDEQFF. DNA of the CDR3: TGCGCCAGCAGCTTCGTAGGACAGGGTAACGATGAGCAGTTCTTC.

This rearrangement joins TRBV27 to TRBJ1-2; 11 bases align to TRBD1. Per germline, CDR1 MNHEY and CDR2 SMNVEV (reference sequence). This CDR3 contains 17 residues. V dropped 4 bases and J dropped 3; count of bases not matched to a gene: 10. The CDR3 spells CASSSLSPGQGDYGYTF. CDR3 nucleotides: TGTGCCAGCAGTTCCCTTTCACCGGGACAGGGGGACTATGGCTACACCTTC.

This clone was picked up one time. The chain uses TRBV12-5 and TRBJ2-1; TRBD2 might be the D (6 bases). The germline V and J ends were trimmed by 8 bases and 3 bases, with 23 bases remaining between them. From germline, CDR1 is LGHNT and CDR2 FRNRAP. The CDR3 has 17 amino acids. The CDR3 DNA is TGTGCTAGTCTCCCGTGGGGAGGAAGATCCTACTACAATGAGCAGTTCTTC. It yields the protein CASLPWGGRSYYNEQFF.

The chain employs TRBV5-1 and TRBJ2-3; the match to TRBD2 covers 7 bases. Germline-derived CDR1 and CDR2 are SGHRS and YFSETQ. This CDR3 contains 15 residues. Trimming took 6 bases from V and 4 from J; bases not matched to a gene: 11. The CDR3 DNA is TGCGCCAGCATGGGCGGGACGGCGGGGGCAGATACGCAGTATTTT. It translates to CASMGGTAGADTQYF.

The rearrangement links TRBV18 to TRBJ2-7, with 16 bases that match TRBD2. The germline gives CDR1 KGHSH, CDR2 LQKENI. This CDR3 is built from 16 residues. The V and J ends lost 0 bases and 5 bases, in that order; junction bases with no gene match: 1. The CDR3 spells CASSPPGLAGGDEQYF. Written as DNA, the CDR3 is TGTGCCAGCTCACCACCGGGACTAGCGGGAGGGGACGAGCAGTACTTC.

This chain links TRBV5-6 with TRBJ1-2; 7 bases are shared with TRBD1. The J segment lost 7 bases and the V segment lost 0 bases, leaving 6 bases of the junction unmatched. The length of the CDR3 is 14 residues. In germline, CDR1 is SGHDT, CDR2 YYEEEE. CDR3 sequence reads: CASSLEDREFGYTF. DNA for the CDR3: TGTGCCAGCAGCTTGGAAGACAGGGAATTTGGCTACACCTTC.

The J gene is TRBJ2-1, the V gene TRBV13; TRBD2 agrees at 8 bases. Germline V lookup: CDR1 PRHDT, CDR2 FYEKMQ (reference sequence). V shed 5 bases and J 2 bases; nucleotides not matched to a gene: 8. The CDR3 has 16 amino acids. CDR3 region: CASSRLLAAPYNEQFF. Here the CDR3 DNA reads TGTGCCAGCAGCCGACTACTAGCGGCCCCCTACAATGAGCAGTTCTTC.

This clone showed up just once. The chain employs TRBV7-9 and TRBJ2-7; possibly TRBD2 for D (5 bases). The CDR3 extends over 15 amino acids. The germline V gene encodes CDR1 SEHNR and CDR2 FQNEAQ (reference sequence). V lost 1 base, J lost 0 bases, and 10 bases lay in between. The CDR3 DNA reads as TGTGCCAGCAGCTTAGAACGGGGTAGCTCCTACGAGCAGTACTTC. This translates into CASSLERGSSYEQYF.

The rearrangement joins TRBV19 to TRBJ1-2; TRBD1 matches 9 bases. CDR1 and CDR2 from the germline V gene are LNHDA and SQIVND (reference sequence). Trimming took 6 bases from V and 6 from J; bases not matched to a gene: 8. The CDR3 consists of 14 residues. CDR3 sequence (DNA): TGTGCCAGTAGGGGAACAGGGGGCGCGGATGGCTACACCTTC. It yields the protein CASRGTGGADGYTF. Full variable domain (rest looked up from reference TRBV19 and TRBJ1-2): DGGITQSPKYLFRKEGQNVTLSCEQNLNHDAMYWYRQDPGQGLRLIYYSQIVNDFQKGDIAEGYSVSREKKESFPLTVTSAQKNPTAFYLCASRGTGGADGYTFGSGTRLTVV.

The V gene is TRBV19, the J gene TRBJ2-2, with TRBD1 matching over 8 bases. CDR3 size: 18 residues. The V gene end was trimmed by 5 bases and the J gene end by 7 bases; junction bases not matched to a gene: 18. Germline V gene data show CDR1 as LNHDA and CDR2 as SQIVND (reference sequence). CDR3 bases: TGTGCCAGTAGTCCCACCCCGCAGGGGGCGCGGTTCATCGGGGAGCTGTTTTTT. It specifies CASSPTPQGARFIGELFF.

The chain carries TRBV15 and TRBJ2-2; D gene unclear. Germline CDR1 is LNHNV and CDR2 is YYDKDF (reference sequence). Trimming took 4 bases from V and 1 from J, leaving 13 bases between them. This CDR3 region has 16 residues. The CDR3 bases are TGTGCCACCAGCATGCAGGTGGTGGGGAACACCGGGGAGCTGTTTTTT. Translating it yields CATSMQVVGNTGELFF. The full variable domain, rest sourced from reference TRBV15 and TRBJ2-2, is DAMVIQNPRYQVTQFGKPVTLSCSQTLNHNVMYWYQQKSSQAPKLLFHYYDKDFNNEADTPDNFQSRRPNTSFCFLDIRSPGLGDTAMYLCATSMQVVGNTGELFFGEGSRLTVL.

V is TRBV27 and J is TRBJ1-5, with 9 bases matching TRBD1. CDR3 length equals 15 residues. The V gene's germline CDR1 is MNHEY and CDR2 SMNVEV (reference sequence). Losses at the gene ends were 3 bases for V and 4 bases for J; bases not matched to a gene: 4. CDR3 nucleotide sequence: TGTGCCAGCAGTTTGGGACAGGGTTGGAATCAGCCCCAGCATTTT. Residues: CASSLGQGWNQPQHF.

V gene TRBV7-8 combines with J gene TRBJ2-1, with D maybe TRBD2 (5 bases). CDR1 SGHVS and CDR2 FQNEAQ come from the germline V gene. The CDR3 loop spans 18 amino acids. V was cut by 1 base and J by 0 bases, with 16 bases left in between. CDR3 nucleotides: TGTGCCAGCAGCTTAGTGGCTCGCGGGCGGAGCTCCTACAATGAGCAGTTCTTC. Translated, it gives CASSLVARGRSSYNEQFF.

This clone was seen more than once but under ten times. This chain connects TRBV7-6 to TRBJ1-5, with D hard to call. V shed 6 bases and J shed 1 base, with 22 bases lying between them. Germline CDR1 and CDR2: SGHVS and FNYEAQ. The CDR3 length is 18 residues. Written as DNA, the CDR3 is TGTGCCAGCAGTCACGGACGGGGAGAGGGTTGGAGCAATCAGCCCCAGCATTTT. This translates into CASSHGRGEGWSNQPQHF.

This rearrangement joins TRBV27 to TRBJ1-1, with a tentative D call TRBD1 (5 bases). The V gene's germline CDR1 is MNHEY and CDR2 SMNVEV (reference sequence). The CDR3 totals 14 residues. V was trimmed by 2 bases and J by 5 bases, leaving 12 bases between them. CDR3 in amino acids: CASSLAPGWTEAFF. As DNA, the CDR3 is TGTGCCAGCAGTTTAGCCCCAGGGTGGACTGAAGCTTTCTTT.

This rearrangement joins TRBV5-4 to TRBJ2-2; weak D call: TRBD2 (6 bases). The V end lost 4 bases, the J end lost 5 bases, and 21 bases lay between the germline ends. The CDR3 contains 17 residues. CDR1 SGHNT and CDR2 YYREEE come from the germline V gene (reference sequence). The chain's CDR3 is CASSPLGGPGGTGELFF. The CDR3 DNA reads as TGTGCCAGCAGCCCACTCGGGGGACCAGGCGGGACCGGGGAGCTGTTTTTT.

J is TRBJ2-7 and V is TRBV27; TRBD1 might be the D (6 bases). The ends were cut back, 3 bases at V and 6 bases at J, with 12 bases in the middle. Germline V gives CDR1 MNHEY, CDR2 SMNVEV (reference sequence). This CDR3 spans 13 amino acids. CDR3 loop: CASSLTGGLEQYF. CDR3 in DNA: TGTGCCAGCAGTTTGACAGGCGGCCTCGAGCAGTACTTC.

This chain uses TRBV18 with TRBJ1-1, with 7 bases matching TRBD1. There are 15 residues in the CDR3. The junction had 8 bases not matched to a gene; V was cut back by 3 bases and J by 4 bases. CDR1 is KGHSH and CDR2 is LQKENI in the germline V gene. CDR3 in DNA: TGTGCCAGCTCACCGGGACAGTTTATGAGCACTGAAGCTTTCTTT. It codes for CASSPGQFMSTEAFF.

This clone has a handful of counts. V usage is TRBV7-2 and J usage is TRBJ2-7, with D possibly TRBD1 on 6 matching bases. The V end was cut by 4 bases, the J end by 7 bases, with 14 bases between. CDR1 SGHTA and CDR2 FQGNSA come from the germline V gene. The CDR3 totals 13 residues. This chain's CDR3 is CASSWGPPLEQYF. The CDR3 nucleotides read TGTGCCAGCAGCTGGGGGCCCCCCCTGGAGCAGTACTTC. The full variable domain, in which reference TRBV7-2 and TRBJ2-7 provide the parts outside the CDR3, is GAGVSQSPSNKVTEKGKDVELRCDPISGHTALYWYRQSLGQGLEFLIYFQGNSAPDKSGLPSDRFSAERTGGSVSTLTIQRTQQEDSAVYLCASSWGPPLEQYFGPGTRLTVT.

CDR3 in amino acids: CASSFYEAVGTGELFF. The CDR3 DNA is TGTGCCAGCAGCTTTTATGAAGCGGTGGGCACCGGGGAGCTGTTTTTT. The V and J genes are TRBV5-6 and TRBJ2-2; D is possibly TRBD2 (5 bases). CDR3 length equals 16 residues. Germline lookup yields CDR1 SGHDT and CDR2 YYEEEE. Trimming shortened V by 2 bases and J by 4 bases, and 15 bases separated the two germline ends.

This chain connects TRBV15 to TRBJ2-7; 7 bases line up with TRBD1. Unmatched junction bases numbered 3, after V lost 1 base and J lost 0 bases. Germline V lookup: CDR1 LNHNV, CDR2 YYDKDF (reference sequence). There are 15 residues in the CDR3. The CDR3 here is CATSRARGSSYEQYF. The CDR3 DNA follows: TGTGCCACCAGCAGAGCCAGGGGGAGCTCCTACGAGCAGTACTTC. The entire variable domain, with the rest obtained from reference TRBV15 and TRBJ2-7, is as follows: DAMVIQNPRYQVTQFGKPVTLSCSQTLNHNVMYWYQQKSSQAPKLLFHYYDKDFNNEADTPDNFQSRRPNTSFCFLDIRSPGLGDTAMYLCATSRARGSSYEQYFGPGTRLTVT.

This chain links TRBV4-1 with TRBJ1-1; D ambiguous. The germline gives CDR1 MGHRA, CDR2 YSYEKL. This CDR3 is 13 amino acids long. V was clipped by 4 bases and J by 8 bases, with 14 bases between them. In nucleotides, the CDR3 is TGCGCCAGCAGCCTCCTTGGGAGGCCCGAAGCTTTCTTT. It codes for CASSLLGRPEAFF.

V usage is TRBV2 and J usage is TRBJ2-5; D perhaps matches TRBD2 (5 bases). Trimming took 4 bases from V and 2 from J, leaving 5 bases between them. The CDR3 has 12 residues. The germline CDR1 and CDR2 sequences are SNHLY and FYNNEI. CDR3 protein: CASSGGQETQYF. The CDR3 bases are TGTGCCAGCAGTGGAGGGCAAGAGACCCAGTACTTC.

The chain combines TRBV2 with TRBJ2-3; 7 bases match TRBD2. J lost 3 bases, V lost 5 bases, and 8 bases had no gene match. The CDR3 loop spans 15 amino acids. CDR1 SNHLY and CDR2 FYNNEI come from the germline V gene. CDR3 residues: CASSPGLVRTDTQYF. The CDR3 DNA sequence: TGTGCCAGCAGTCCCGGACTAGTAAGAACAGATACGCAGTATTTT.

In nucleotides, the CDR3 is TGTGCCATCAGTGAGTCTGAGGATCAGCCCCAGCATTTT. Its protein is CAISESEDQPQHF. The chain couples TRBV10-3 to TRBJ1-5; D unresolved. Trimming stripped 0 bases from V and 5 bases from J, with 5 bases between. Per germline, CDR1 ENHRY and CDR2 SYGVKD. The CDR3 is 13 amino acids.

V is TRBV18 and J is TRBJ2-7; D gene ambiguous. This CDR3 comprises 13 residues. From germline, CDR1 is KGHSH and CDR2 LQKENI. V was pared by 2 bases and J by 6 bases, with 11 bases between. This chain's CDR3 is CASSPSGASEQYF. The CDR3 nucleotides read TGTGCCAGCTCACCATCCGGAGCCAGCGAGCAGTACTTC.

This clone was recorded a few times. The chain recombines TRBV30 with TRBJ1-2; D perhaps matches TRBD1 (6 bases). Germline CDR1 GTSNPN, CDR2 SVGIG (reference sequence). This CDR3 contains 12 residues. V lost 3 bases to trimming and J lost 8 bases, with 13 bases between them. DNA for the CDR3: TGTGCCTGGAGCAGGGGCTTAGGGGGCTACACCTTC. This codes for CAWSRGLGGYTF.

The V gene is TRBV27, the J gene TRBJ1-2; 7 nucleotides match TRBD1. CDR1 MNHEY and CDR2 SMNVEV come from the germline V gene (reference sequence). This CDR3 is built from 13 residues. J gave up 8 bases and V 5 bases, and 8 bases lay outside the gene matches. The CDR3 reads CASSPDRVNGYTF. CDR3 DNA sequence: TGTGCCAGCAGTCCAGACAGGGTTAACGGCTACACCTTC.